This TCR beta chain was recovered during a study of T cell responses to AZD1222 COVID-19 vaccine. Study outcomes and limitations: The donors showed a predominance of white British ancestry and of females, with possible underestimation of clonal diversity.

Germline CDR1 SGHVS, CDR2 FQNEAQ. This CDR3 is built from 16 residues. The V end was cut by 3 bases, the J end by 9 bases, with 21 bases between. TCRdb's table, derived via immunoSEQ multiplex PCR, lists solely in-frame clones and lacks some. The table has 100,000 to 150,000 clones, more than 70% seen once. Details on this clone: Its antigen is not identified.

The rearrangement joins TRBV7-8 to TRBJ2-1; TRBD1 might be the D (5 bases). The clonotype originates from an adult in good health. Sample: peripheral blood, taken on day 0 of AZD1222 vaccination. CDR3 protein: CASSFRGDPGRGEQFF. The CDR3 DNA is TGTGCCAGCAGCTTCAGAGGTGATCCCGGAAGGGGTGAGCAGTTCTTC.